This TCR beta chain appears in the sequencing data of a study of cytomegalovirus exposure and HLA in healthy donors. PCR primers comprised 60 Vbeta and 13 Jbeta primers. The repertoire was sequenced with immunoSEQ multiplex PCR; TCRdb's copy has only in-frame clones and lacks some. The table shows about 83,000 clones, with 78% occurring only once. This clone came up once. Trimming cost V 6 bases and J 6 bases, with 14 bases left between them. Germline CDR1 reads SQVTM; CDR2 reads ANQGSEA. The CDR3 runs 13 residues. The receptor was isolated from a man younger than 30 in good health and CMV-seropositive. The specimen was PBMCs. The rearrangement links TRBV29-1 to TRBJ1-4; D possibly corresponds to TRBD1 (6 bases). DNA for the CDR3: TGCAGCGTGGAGGACAGCGGTTATGAAAAACTGTTTTTT. Its translation is CSVEDSGYEKLFF.